One sample yielded the 11 T cell receptor beta chains listed below, sequenced in a study of neurological immune-mediated disorders. TCRdb re-analysed the 5' RACE reads in MiXCR, keeping a single row per CDR3 protein. The table lists around 64,000 distinct CDR3 sequences, roughly 13% of them singletons, with approximately 12% in the top ten. Material: PBMCs. Receptors originate from a woman aged 55-69 years with HTLV-1-associated myelopathy (HAM/TSP).

This clonotype was counted at least ten times. J is TRBJ1-1 and V is TRBV16; D unresolved. The V gene lost 2 bases and the J gene lost 6 bases, with 10 bases spanning the gap. The CDR3 extends over 13 amino acids. Germline V gene lookup returns CDR1 KGHSY and CDR2 FQNENV. CDR3 sequence (DNA): TGTGCCAGCAGCCAAGGGGAGATCGCTGAAGCTTTCTTT. The encoded protein is CASSQGEIAEAFF.

At least ten counts were recorded for this clonotype. The chain uses TRBV27 and TRBJ1-5; the D gene is possibly TRBD1 (6 bases). Trimming stripped 2 bases from V and 7 bases from J, with 15 bases between. The CDR3 has 15 amino acids. Germline lookup yields CDR1 MNHEY and CDR2 SMNVEV (reference sequence). CDR3 residues: CASSLTTGPGQPQHF. CDR3 nucleotides: TGTGCCAGCAGTTTAACCACAGGGCCGGGGCAGCCCCAGCATTTT.

This clonotype was seen ten or more times. The chain has TRBV10-3 and TRBJ2-1; D is perhaps TRBD1 (6 bases). The CDR3 contains 15 residues. The germline gives CDR1 ENHRY, CDR2 SYGVKD. V was cut by 7 bases and J by 4 bases, with 17 bases left in between. The CDR3: CAIKSGQGRYNEQFF. CDR3 bases: TGTGCCATCAAGAGTGGTCAGGGGAGATACAATGAGCAGTTCTTC.

In this sample, this clonotype turned up many times. The chain has TRBV4-1 and TRBJ1-1; 7 bases align to TRBD1. This CDR3 region has 15 residues. Germline V CDR1 and CDR2: MGHRA, YSYEKL. V gave up 0 bases and J gave up 5 bases; unmatched junction bases: 6. CDR3 bases: TGCGCCAGCAGCCAAGATCTCAGGGGGACAACTGAAGCTTTCTTT. Protein sequence: CASSQDLRGTTEAFF.

This clonotype was observed many times. The chain carries TRBV7-2 and TRBJ2-5, with 12 bases matching TRBD1. This CDR3 region has 16 residues. Germline V CDR1 and CDR2: SGHTA, FQGNSA. With 5 bases clipped from V and 5 bases from J, the junction kept 9 bases outside the gene matches. The CDR3 region is CASSLQGTGGLETQYF. The CDR3 coding sequence is TGTGCCAGCAGCCTCCAAGGGACAGGGGGCTTGGAGACCCAGTACTTC.

There are many counts of this clonotype. The rearrangement links TRBV7-3 to TRBJ2-2; TRBD2 agrees at 9 bases. Germline CDR1 and CDR2: SGHTA and FQGTGA. V was clipped by 1 base and J by 0 bases; unmatched bases: 6. The CDR3 covers 18 residues. CDR3 residues: CASSLMGGRGANTGELFF. CDR3 DNA sequence: TGTGCCAGCAGCTTAATGGGCGGGAGGGGAGCGAACACCGGGGAGCTGTTTTTT. The whole variable domain, filled in from reference TRBV7-3 and TRBJ2-2, reads GAGVSQTPSNKVTEKGKYVELRCDPISGHTALYWYRQSLGQGPEFLIYFQGTGAADDSGLPNDRFFAVRPEGSVSTLKIQRTERGDSAVYLCASSLMGGRGANTGELFFGEGSRLTVL.

Comments on this clonotype: A read error may explain this, as a much larger clone is one base away. The chain is built from TRBV10-2 and TRBJ2-6; D is tentatively TRBD1 or TRBD2 (6 bases each). CDR1 is WSHSY and CDR2 is SAAADI in the germline V gene. Trimming pared 3 bases from V and 5 bases from J, leaving 14 bases between. This CDR3 contains 16 residues. The CDR3 DNA is TGCGCCAGCAGTGATCTCTGGGGGGCCCGGGCCAACGTCCTGACTTTC. This sequence encodes CASSDLWGARANVLTF.

This clonotype was picked up many times. V and J are TRBV7-2 and TRBJ2-3; D is unresolved. The V and J ends lost 5 bases and 4 bases respectively, with 13 bases between them. CDR3 size: 14 residues. The germline V gene encodes CDR1 SGHTA and CDR2 FQGNSA. In DNA, the CDR3 is TGTGCCAGCAGCCCGACTCCGTTCCCAGATACGCAGTATTTT. Its protein product is CASSPTPFPDTQYF. Full variable domain (remainder filled in from reference TRBV7-2 and TRBJ2-3): GAGVSQSPSNKVTEKGKDVELRCDPISGHTALYWYRQSLGQGLEFLIYFQGNSAPDKSGLPSDRFSAERTGGSVSTLTIQRTQQEDSAVYLCASSPTPFPDTQYFGPGTRLTVL.

The V call is TRBV4-2, the J call TRBJ1-1; 9 bases align to TRBD1. V dropped 1 base and J dropped 5; count of bases not matched to a gene: 11. CDR3 length equals 17 residues. In germline, CDR1 is LGHNA, CDR2 YNFKEQ. The CDR3 loop reads CASSQGWVTGGATEAFF. In DNA, the CDR3 is TGTGCCAGCAGCCAAGGATGGGTTACAGGGGGCGCAACTGAAGCTTTCTTT.

This clonotype was recorded at least ten times. The chain recombines TRBV20-1 with TRBJ2-6; TRBD1 matches at 9 bases. The ends lost 6 bases at V and 0 bases at J; junction bases unmatched: 3. Germline-derived CDR1 and CDR2 are DFQATT and SNEGSKA (reference sequence). The CDR3 totals 15 residues. The CDR3 sequence is CSATGQGSGANVLTF. CDR3 bases: TGCAGTGCGACGGGACAGGGCTCTGGGGCCAACGTCCTGACTTTC.

Many counts were recorded for this clonotype. V usage is TRBV6-6 and J usage is TRBJ2-7, with D possibly matching TRBD1 (6 bases). This CDR3 has 14 residues. V was trimmed by 6 bases and J by 5 bases, leaving 17 bases between them. Germline loops: CDR1 MNHNY, CDR2 SVGAGI (reference sequence). Here the CDR3 DNA reads TGTGCCAGCAGATCAGAACCTGGGGGCCACGAGCAGTACTTC. Translation gives CASRSEPGGHEQYF.